Listed below are T cell receptor beta chains from one sample, sequenced in a study of human versus mouse CDR3 diversity and MHC coevolution. Using immunoSEQ multiplex PCR, the repertoire was profiled, and TCRdb retains in-frame clones only, with some absent. Counted here are tens of thousands of clones, roughly 93% occurring once; the ten biggest clones make up 1.3% to 1.5%. The sample comprised naive CD4+ T cells from blood. The source of these receptors is a person aged 30 to 70 in good health. Both conserved end residues are part of each CDR3. Each record gives: D gene, clone size, V gene, CDR3 length, J gene, CDR3 protein, CDR3 DNA. The D gene is left open where the match is weak. Clone size is shown for a subset of rows, as once, few, many or a class of expanded clone.

D gene: .
clone size: once
V gene: TRBV7-2
CDR3 length: 14
J gene: TRBJ1-2
CDR3 protein: CASSLEVGQGGYTF
CDR3 DNA: TGTGCCAGCAGCTTAGAAGTTGGGCAGGGAGGCTACACCTTC

D gene: TRBD1
clone size: .
V gene: TRBV28
CDR3 length: 16
J gene: TRBJ2-7
CDR3 protein: CASSSPGQGNPYEQYF
CDR3 DNA: TGTGCCAGCAGTAGCCCGGGACAGGGGAACCCCTACGAGCAGTACTTC

D gene: TRBD1
clone size: .
V gene: TRBV6-5
CDR3 length: 16
J gene: TRBJ2-7
CDR3 protein: CASSYSMTGDSYEQYF
CDR3 DNA: TGTGCCAGCAGTTACTCGATGACAGGGGATTCCTACGAGCAGTACTTC

D gene: .
clone size: .
V gene: TRBV5-8
CDR3 length: 12
J gene: TRBJ2-7
CDR3 protein: CASSLVAYEQYF
CDR3 DNA: TGTGCCAGCAGCCTTGTGGCTTACGAGCAGTACTTC

D gene: .
clone size: .
V gene: TRBV29-1
CDR3 length: 14
J gene: TRBJ2-1
CDR3 protein: CSVPRRTSYNEQFF
CDR3 DNA: TGCAGCGTACCCCGCAGGACTTCCTACAATGAGCAGTTCTTC

D gene: TRBD2
clone size: .
V gene: TRBV5-4
CDR3 length: 16
J gene: TRBJ2-5
CDR3 protein: CASSLGGTSELETQYF
CDR3 DNA: TGTGCCAGCAGCTTGGGGGGGACTAGCGAGCTGGAGACCCAGTACTTC

D gene: .
clone size: .
V gene: TRBV7-2
CDR3 length: 14
J gene: TRBJ2-7
CDR3 protein: CASSNHGTQYEQYF
CDR3 DNA: TGTGCCAGCAGCAACCATGGGACACAATACGAGCAGTACTTC

D gene: .
clone size: .
V gene: TRBV25-1
CDR3 length: 13
J gene: TRBJ2-5
CDR3 protein: CASSDWVAETQYF
CDR3 DNA: TGTGCCAGCAGTGACTGGGTAGCGGAGACCCAGTACTTC

D gene: .
clone size: .
V gene: TRBV9
CDR3 length: 15
J gene: TRBJ2-1
CDR3 protein: CASSEGVGPYNEQFF
CDR3 DNA: TGTGCCAGCAGCGAGGGGGTGGGACCCTACAATGAGCAGTTCTTC

D gene: .
clone size: .
V gene: TRBV6-1
CDR3 length: 13
J gene: TRBJ1-1
CDR3 protein: CASSESRGTEAFF
CDR3 DNA: TGTGCCAGCAGTGAATCCCGCGGAACTGAAGCTTTCTTT

D gene: .
clone size: few
V gene: TRBV5-4
CDR3 length: 15
J gene: TRBJ2-7
CDR3 protein: CASSLQGSVYNEQYF
CDR3 DNA: TGTGCCAGCAGCTTGCAGGGATCCGTCTACAACGAGCAGTACTTC

D gene: .
clone size: .
V gene: TRBV5-4
CDR3 length: 16
J gene: TRBJ2-3
CDR3 protein: CASSLPGGLSTDTQYF
CDR3 DNA: TGTGCCAGCAGCTTGCCGGGCGGGCTTAGCACAGATACGCAGTATTTT

D gene: .
clone size: .
V gene: TRBV19
CDR3 length: 15
J gene: TRBJ1-5
CDR3 protein: CASSTMGGTNQPQHF
CDR3 DNA: TGTGCCAGTAGTACTATGGGAGGGACCAATCAGCCCCAGCATTTT

D gene: .
clone size: .
V gene: TRBV27
CDR3 length: 14
J gene: TRBJ2-2
CDR3 protein: CASSFGVNTGELFF
CDR3 DNA: TGTGCCAGCAGTTTCGGGGTGAACACCGGGGAGCTGTTTTTT

D gene: TRBD1
clone size: .
V gene: TRBV5-1
CDR3 length: 15
J gene: TRBJ1-1
CDR3 protein: CASSLRTGMNTEAFF
CDR3 DNA: TGCGCCAGCAGCCTAAGGACAGGTATGAACACTGAAGCTTTCTTT

D gene: TRBD2
clone size: .
V gene: TRBV19
CDR3 length: 15
J gene: TRBJ2-3
CDR3 protein: CASSLGLASTDTQYF
CDR3 DNA: TGTGCCAGTAGTCTCGGACTAGCGAGCACAGATACGCAGTATTTT

D gene: TRBD2
clone size: .
V gene: TRBV7-2
CDR3 length: 17
J gene: TRBJ2-2
CDR3 protein: CASSLSLAGGRAGELFF
CDR3 DNA: TGTGCCAGCAGCTTAAGTTTGGCGGGGGGGCGCGCCGGGGAGCTGTTTTTT

D gene: .
clone size: few
V gene: TRBV10-3
CDR3 length: 13
J gene: TRBJ2-3
CDR3 protein: CAISVQGTDTQYF
CDR3 DNA: TGTGCCATCAGTGTCCAGGGGACAGATACGCAGTATTTT

D gene: .
clone size: .
V gene: TRBV7-2
CDR3 length: 15
J gene: TRBJ2-7
CDR3 protein: CASSLVTDRTYEQYF
CDR3 DNA: TGTGCCAGCAGCTTAGTTACTGACAGGACCTACGAGCAGTACTTC

D gene: TRBD1
clone size: few
V gene: TRBV10-3
CDR3 length: 15
J gene: TRBJ1-2
CDR3 protein: CAISDKWGTEGGYTF
CDR3 DNA: TGTGCCATCAGTGATAAGTGGGGGACAGAGGGGGGCTACACCTTC

D gene: TRBD2
clone size: .
V gene: TRBV7-3
CDR3 length: 17
J gene: TRBJ2-7
CDR3 protein: CASSLESNGGISYEQYF
CDR3 DNA: TGTGCCAGCAGCTTAGAGTCTAACGGGGGGATCTCCTACGAGCAGTACTTC

D gene: .
clone size: .
V gene: TRBV28
CDR3 length: 13
J gene: TRBJ2-1
CDR3 protein: CASSLSQDSKQFF
CDR3 DNA: TGTGCCAGCAGTTTATCCCAGGACAGCAAGCAGTTCTTC

D gene: .
clone size: .
V gene: TRBV11-1
CDR3 length: 14
J gene: TRBJ1-1
CDR3 protein: CASSLEGAVTEAFF
CDR3 DNA: TGTGCCAGCAGCTTAGAAGGGGCGGTTACTGAAGCTTTCTTT

D gene: TRBD1
clone size: .
V gene: TRBV29-1
CDR3 length: 17
J gene: TRBJ2-1
CDR3 protein: CSVEAGPTGVAYNEQFF
CDR3 DNA: TGCAGCGTTGAAGCCGGCCCTACAGGGGTGGCCTACAATGAGCAGTTCTTC

D gene: .
clone size: .
V gene: TRBV5-6
CDR3 length: 12
J gene: TRBJ2-1
CDR3 protein: CASSLGTPEQFF
CDR3 DNA: TGTGCCAGCAGCTTGGGGACACCTGAGCAGTTCTTC

D gene: TRBD2
clone size: .
V gene: TRBV5-4
CDR3 length: 16
J gene: TRBJ2-4
CDR3 protein: CASSLGTSGTQNIQYF
CDR3 DNA: TGTGCCAGCAGCTTAGGGACTAGCGGTACACAAAACATTCAGTACTTC

D gene: .
clone size: .
V gene: TRBV6-4
CDR3 length: 17
J gene: TRBJ1-3
CDR3 protein: CASIGADGLESGNTIYF
CDR3 DNA: TGTGCCAGCATAGGGGCCGACGGGCTCGAAAGTGGAAACACCATATATTTT

D gene: .
clone size: once
V gene: TRBV19
CDR3 length: 13
J gene: TRBJ1-5
CDR3 protein: CASSHGEGQPQHF
CDR3 DNA: TGTGCCAGTAGTCACGGGGAGGGACAGCCCCAGCATTTT

D gene: .
clone size: once
V gene: TRBV5-6
CDR3 length: 18
J gene: TRBJ2-7
CDR3 protein: CASSPWISAFQETYEQYF
CDR3 DNA: TGTGCCAGCAGCCCTTGGATCAGCGCCTTCCAAGAAACCTACGAGCAGTACTTC